Listed here are 29 T cell receptor beta chains from one sample, sequenced in a study of blood T cell repertoires in COVID-19. The assay was immunoSEQ multiplex PCR, and TCRdb's table has in-frame clones only and misses some. The sample records more than 300,000 clones, around 90% being singletons. Input material: PBMCs or T cells enriched from blood (not recorded which). These receptors originate from a woman younger than 45 who had recovered from COVID-19.

The rearrangement links TRBV3-1 (or the pseudogene TRBV3-2) to TRBJ1-2; the match to TRBD1 covers 10 bases. CDR1 is LGHDT and CDR2 is YNNKEL in the germline V gene (reference sequence). Germline trimming cut 3 bases from V and 5 bases from J; bases unmatched to any gene: 12. The CDR3 contains 17 residues. The CDR3 sequence is CASSQGPGQGRIYGYTF. The CDR3 DNA sequence: TGTGCCAGCAGCCAGGGGCCGGGACAGGGGAGAATTTATGGCTACACCTTC.

This chain uses TRBV9 with TRBJ2-3; 9 bases match TRBD2. The germline V gene has CDR1 SGDLS and CDR2 YYNGEE. The CDR3 totals 17 residues. The junction had 6 bases not matched to a gene; V was cut back by 0 bases and J by 1 base. The CDR3 region is CASSVAFSGGRTDTQYF. CDR3 bases: TGTGCCAGCAGCGTAGCTTTTAGCGGGGGTCGCACAGATACGCAGTATTTT.

The chain joins TRBV5-4 to TRBJ1-4, with D uncertain. V lost 0 bases to trimming and J lost 6 bases, with 6 bases between them. CDR3 length: 13 residues. Germline V gene lookup returns CDR1 SGHNT and CDR2 YYREEE (reference sequence). CDR3 bases: TGTGCCAGCAGCTTGGCGTTTGATGAAAAACTGTTTTTT. Protein product: CASSLAFDEKLFF.

The chain couples TRBV6-2 or TRBV6-3 to TRBJ1-1; 7 bases agree with TRBD1. The CDR3 totals 14 residues. From germline, CDR1 is MNHEY and CDR2 SVGEGT. The ends lost 6 bases at V and 3 bases at J; junction bases unmatched: 7. The CDR3 DNA reads TGTGCCAGCAGCCGGCCGGGACAGCACACTGAAGCTTTCTTT. This codes for CASSRPGQHTEAFF.

This rearrangement joins TRBV30 to TRBJ2-5, with D possibly being TRBD1 (5 bases). Deletions cut 3 bases from V and 0 bases from J, with 11 bases between. Germline CDR1 and CDR2: GTSNPN and SVGIG (reference sequence). This CDR3 is built from 14 residues. The CDR3, as DNA: TGTGCCTGGAGGAAGAGGACAAACCAAGAGACCCAGTACTTC. Its translation: CAWRKRTNQETQYF.

The chain combines TRBV10-3 with TRBJ1-1; no definite D call. The ends were cut back, 1 base at V and 0 bases at J, with 9 bases in the middle. This CDR3 has 15 amino acids. Germline values: CDR1 ENHRY, CDR2 SYGVKD. DNA of the CDR3: TGTGCCATCAGTGAGTTCGGGTGGGTGAACACTGAAGCTTTCTTT. Its translation is CAISEFGWVNTEAFF.

The chain is built from TRBV2 and TRBJ1-2, with TRBD1 as a possible D gene (5 bases). CDR3 length: 16 residues. Between the trimmed V and J ends, which lost 5 bases and 3 bases, there was a span of 19 bases. Germline V gene lookup returns CDR1 SNHLY and CDR2 FYNNEI. The CDR3 sequence: CASSKTGTNWDYGYTF. For the CDR3, the DNA is TGTGCCAGCAGTAAGACCGGGACTAATTGGGACTATGGCTACACCTTC.

The gene calls are TRBV27 and TRBJ2-1; weak D call: TRBD2 (7 bases). This CDR3 region has 17 residues. Trimming took off 0 bases at V and 7 bases at J, with 19 bases between the two ends. Germline-derived CDR1 and CDR2 are MNHEY and SMNVEV (reference sequence). The CDR3 here is CASSLSGPGGGGNEQFF. The CDR3 DNA reads as TGTGCCAGCAGTTTATCGGGACCCGGGGGAGGGGGTAATGAGCAGTTCTTC.

The table lists this clone with a count of one. The CDR3 nucleotides are TGTGCCTGGAGTGCCGGACAGGGGTCATCAGAAAAACTGTTTTTT. This sequence encodes CAWSAGQGSSEKLFF. This sequence joins TRBV30 and TRBJ1-4, with 9 bases identical to TRBD1. J lost 8 bases, V lost 1 base, and 8 bases had no gene match. The length of the CDR3 is 15 residues. CDR1 GTSNPN and CDR2 SVGIG come from the germline V gene (reference sequence).

V gene TRBV6-5 combines with J gene TRBJ2-7, with 7 bases that match TRBD1. V shed 11 bases and J 3 bases; nucleotides not matched to a gene: 13. The CDR3 consists of 14 residues. Germline V gene lookup returns CDR1 MNHEY and CDR2 SVGAGI. DNA of the CDR3: TGTGCCTCGACAGGGCACGGTTTAAGCTACGAGCAGTACTTC. Protein sequence: CASTGHGLSYEQYF.

The V call is TRBV2, the J call TRBJ1-5; 9 nucleotides line up with TRBD1. The CDR3 length is 14 residues. The ends lost 0 bases at V and 6 bases at J; junction bases unmatched: 0. CDR1 and CDR2 from the germline V gene are SNHLY and FYNNEI. CDR3 coding DNA: TGTGCCAGCAGTGAAGCGACAGGGGGTCAGCCCCAGCATTTT. Its protein is CASSEATGGQPQHF.

V and J are TRBV4-1 and TRBJ1-3; TRBD1 matches 8 bases. The germline V gene encodes CDR1 MGHRA and CDR2 YSYEKL. V lost 4 bases and J lost 3; bases outside the gene matches: 8. This CDR3 is built from 16 residues. CDR3 sequence reads: CASSRNRGNNGNTIYF. The CDR3 DNA is TGCGCCAGCAGCCGGAACAGGGGGAATAATGGAAACACCATATATTTT.

V gene TRBV9 combines with J gene TRBJ2-7; no clear D gene. The germline gives CDR1 SGDLS, CDR2 YYNGEE. V was pared by 2 bases and J by 0 bases, with 6 bases between. CDR3 length: 13 residues. The CDR3 DNA reads as TGTGCCAGCAGCGTTGGCCACTCCTACGAGCAGTACTTC. Translation: CASSVGHSYEQYF. The complete variable domain, with remaining parts taken from reference TRBV9 and TRBJ2-7, reads DSGVTQTPKHLITATGQRVTLRCSPRSGDLSVYWYQQSLDQGLQFLIQYYNGEERAKGNILERFSAQQFPDLHSELNLSSLELGDSALYFCASSVGHSYEQYFGPGTRLTVT.

Here the CDR3 reads CASSIPSGTSRDTQYF. Here the CDR3 DNA reads TGTGCCAGTAGTATCCCGAGCGGGACGAGTAGGGATACGCAGTATTTT. The chain employs TRBV19 and TRBJ2-3; 7 positions match TRBD2. In germline, CDR1 is LNHDA, CDR2 SQIVND (reference sequence). The CDR3 spans 16 residues. J lost 6 bases, V lost 3 bases, and 12 bases had no gene match.

The chain employs TRBV30 and TRBJ1-2; a possible D gene is TRBD1 (6 bases). V dropped 5 bases and J dropped 4 bases, with 14 bases sitting between them. This CDR3 is built from 13 residues. Germline V gene sequence: CDR1 GTSNPN, CDR2 SVGIG (reference sequence). CDR3 DNA: TGTGCCTGGGAGGCCGACAGGTCCTATGGCTACACCTTC. This codes for CAWEADRSYGYTF.

The chain links TRBV4-3 to TRBJ1-2; possible D gene TRBD1, 5 bases. Germline V CDR1 and CDR2: LGHNA, YSLEER. Trimming took off 1 base at V and 3 bases at J, with 12 bases between the two ends. This CDR3 is built from 15 residues. The CDR3 region is CASSQGLRADYGYTF. The DNA for the CDR3 is TGCGCCAGCAGCCAAGGTCTCAGGGCTGACTATGGCTACACCTTC.

J is TRBJ2-1 and V is TRBV5-1; 8 bases fit TRBD1. V shed 5 bases and J 7 bases; nucleotides not matched to a gene: 11. The CDR3 contains 15 residues. Germline loops: CDR1 SGHRS, CDR2 YFSETQ. Written as DNA, the CDR3 is TGCGCCAGCAGGAGATCCGGGACAGGAGGGAATGAGCAGTTCTTC. It specifies CASRRSGTGGNEQFF.

The chain joins TRBV7-8 to TRBJ2-5, with 8 positions matching TRBD2. Germline CDR1 and CDR2: SGHVS and FQNEAQ. The CDR3 runs to 16 residues. Germline trimming cut 5 bases from V and 5 bases from J; bases unmatched to any gene: 13. CDR3 bases: TGTGCCAGCAGCATCACTAGCGGCCGGGTGAGGGAGACCCAGTACTTC. Amino acids: CASSITSGRVRETQYF.

The chain has TRBV18 and TRBJ2-1, with 12 bases that match TRBD2. CDR3 size: 15 residues. V lost 5 bases and J lost 4; bases outside the gene matches: 3. Germline V gene lookup returns CDR1 KGHSH and CDR2 LQKENI. The CDR3 nucleotides are TGTGCCAGCTCAGCGACTAGCGGGGGATACAATGAGCAGTTCTTC. Amino acids: CASSATSGGYNEQFF.

The genes are TRBV30 and TRBJ1-4, with D possibly matching TRBD1 (6 bases). The germline gives CDR1 GTSNPN, CDR2 SVGIG (reference sequence). This CDR3 spans 13 amino acids. The ends were cut back, 6 bases at V and 3 bases at J, with 11 bases in the middle. CDR3 in DNA: TGTGCCTGCGCGCAGGGGCCTAATGAAAAACTGTTTTTT. Its translation is CACAQGPNEKLFF.

The chain links TRBV6-5 to TRBJ1-2; D may be TRBD1 (6 bases). V was shortened by 0 bases and J by 0 bases, with 8 bases between the two germline ends. Germline V gene lookup returns CDR1 MNHEY and CDR2 SVGAGI. CDR3 length: 15 amino acids. As DNA, the CDR3 is TGTGCCAGCAGTTACTCGACAGGAACTAACTATGGCTACACCTTC. Encoded protein: CASSYSTGTNYGYTF.

CDR3 nucleotide sequence: TGCGCCAGCAGCTTCGGGGTAGCGTCTGGAAACACCATATATTTT. Residues: CASSFGVASGNTIYF. This chain connects TRBV5-1 to TRBJ1-3; D unclear. Germline V lookup: CDR1 SGHRS, CDR2 YFSETQ. The germline V and J ends were trimmed by 2 bases and 1 base, with 10 bases remaining between them. CDR3 size: 15 residues.

This chain joins TRBV4-1 and TRBJ1-2, with D possibly matching TRBD1 (6 bases). CDR3 size: 12 residues. Per germline, CDR1 MGHRA and CDR2 YSYEKL. Trimming took off 4 bases at V and 8 bases at J, with 11 bases between the two ends. The CDR3 protein is CASSPGVAGYTF. DNA of the CDR3: TGCGCCAGCAGCCCAGGGGTAGCGGGCTACACCTTC.

This clone has a handful of counts. The chain couples TRBV5-1 to TRBJ2-1; 10 positions match TRBD2. This CDR3 has 15 residues. V shed 5 bases and J 1 base; nucleotides not matched to a gene: 3. The V gene's germline CDR1 is SGHRS and CDR2 YFSETQ. The CDR3 here is CASSYSGGSYNEQFF. In nucleotides, the CDR3 is TGCGCCAGCAGTTATAGCGGGGGGTCCTACAATGAGCAGTTCTTC. Full variable domain (missing parts from reference TRBV5-1 and TRBJ2-1): KAGVTQTPRYLIKTRGQQVTLSCSPISGHRSVSWYQQTPGQGLQFLFEYFSETQRNKGNFPGRFSGRQFSNSRSEMNVSTLELGDSALYLCASSYSGGSYNEQFFGPGTRLTVL.

The chain employs TRBV19 and TRBJ1-2; D is ambiguous. V was clipped by 6 bases and J by 3 bases, with 26 bases between them. The CDR3 contains 18 residues. CDR1 LNHDA and CDR2 SQIVND come from the germline V gene (reference sequence). The chain's CDR3 is CASSPVGLGGGRDYGYTF. CDR3 bases: TGTGCCAGTAGCCCCGTTGGGTTGGGTGGAGGACGGGACTATGGCTACACCTTC.

This sequence joins TRBV27 and TRBJ2-3; tentative D call: TRBD1 (6 bases). V lost 3 bases and J 0 bases, leaving 10 bases between the germline ends. CDR1 is MNHEY, CDR2 SMNVEV, per germline (reference sequence). The CDR3 loop spans 15 amino acids. The CDR3 reads CASSFRGGSTDTQYF. The CDR3 DNA is TGTGCCAGCAGTTTTCGAGGGGGTAGCACAGATACGCAGTATTTT.

The V and J genes are TRBV7-9 and TRBJ1-1; 7 bases align to TRBD1. Looked up from germline, CDR1 is SEHNR and CDR2 is FQNEAQ (reference sequence). V shed 6 bases, J shed 1 base, and the junction held 5 bases outside the gene matches. CDR3 length: 14 amino acids. The CDR3 is CASSSGGWNTEAFF. CDR3 DNA: TGTGCCAGCAGTTCAGGGGGTTGGAACACTGAAGCTTTCTTT.

Concerning this clone itself: A junction boundary mismatches the germline segment, possibly from a read error. This chain uses TRBV4-1 with TRBJ1-1; D is possibly TRBD1 (5 bases). The germline V gene has CDR1 MGHRA and CDR2 YSYEKL. This CDR3 has 14 residues. CDR3 protein: CASRQIGGNPEAFF. CDR3 nucleotides: TGCGCCAGCAGGCAGATCGGGGGGAACCCTGAAGCTTTCTTT.

The rearrangement links TRBV27 to TRBJ1-1; maybe TRBD1 (6 bases). The CDR3 is 15 amino acids. V was shortened by 6 bases and J by 0 bases, with 14 bases between the two germline ends. Per the germline V gene, CDR1 is MNHEY and CDR2 is SMNVEV (reference sequence). The CDR3 nucleotides are TGTGCCAGCAGCCGCCACGGGACAATGAACACTGAAGCTTTCTTT. Translating gives CASSRHGTMNTEAFF.